The rows below give T cell receptor beta chains drawn from one sample of a study of cytomegalovirus exposure and HLA in healthy donors. The repertoire was sequenced with immunoSEQ multiplex PCR; TCRdb's copy has only in-frame clones and lacks some. The sample shows about 170,000 clones, more than 75% of them seen only once. Sequencing was performed on PBMCs. The receptors shown here come from a man between 18 and 29 years old in good health and CMV-seropositive. CDR3s include the opening cysteine and the closing phenylalanine or tryptophan. Each record gives: D gene, J gene, V gene, clone size, CDR3 DNA, CDR3 protein. The D gene is left open where the match is weak. Clone size is shown for a subset of rows, as once, few, many or a class of expanded clone.

d_call: .
j_call: TRBJ2-7
v_call: TRBV4-1
clone_size: .
cdr3_nt: TGCGCCAGCAGCCACCCTTCCGAAGACAGCTCCTACGAGCAGTACTTC
cdr3_aa: CASSHPSEDSSYEQYF

d_call: TRBD2
j_call: TRBJ2-7
v_call: TRBV28
clone_size: .
cdr3_nt: TGTGCCAGCAGTATAAGCGGGGACCCTTCCTACGAGCAGTACTTC
cdr3_aa: CASSISGDPSYEQYF

d_call: .
j_call: TRBJ2-2
v_call: TRBV29-1
clone_size: .
cdr3_nt: TGCAGCGTTGGGCTCGGGTCACCCACCGGGGAGCTGTTTTTT
cdr3_aa: CSVGLGSPTGELFF

d_call: .
j_call: TRBJ2-2
v_call: TRBV2
clone_size: few
cdr3_nt: TGTGCCAGCAAAGCCAGCGCCGGGGAGCTGTTTTTT
cdr3_aa: CASKASAGELFF

d_call: TRBD1
j_call: TRBJ1-4
v_call: TRBV28
clone_size: .
cdr3_nt: TGTGCCAGCAGTTCCGGGACAGTAAAGGAAAAACTGTTTTTT
cdr3_aa: CASSSGTVKEKLFF

d_call: .
j_call: TRBJ2-5
v_call: TRBV5-1
clone_size: .
cdr3_nt: TGCGCCAGCAGCTTATGGTTGGAGGGGCAAGAGACCCAGTACTTC
cdr3_aa: CASSLWLEGQETQYF

d_call: TRBD1
j_call: TRBJ1-5
v_call: TRBV28
clone_size: .
cdr3_nt: TGTGCCAGCAGGCGCCTCAGGGGGCGGAGGGGAGACAATCAGCCCCAGCATTTT
cdr3_aa: CASRRLRGRRGDNQPQHF

d_call: .
j_call: TRBJ1-2
v_call: TRBV20-1
clone_size: .
cdr3_nt: TGCAGTGCTAGACTGGGGGGTGGCTACACCTTC
cdr3_aa: CSARLGGGYTF

d_call: TRBD1
j_call: TRBJ2-7
v_call: TRBV19
clone_size: .
cdr3_nt: TGTGCCAGTAGTTTACAACAGGGGGCCTTCGGGTACGAGCAGTACTTC
cdr3_aa: CASSLQQGAFGYEQYF

d_call: .
j_call: TRBJ1-5
v_call: TRBV30
clone_size: .
cdr3_nt: TGTGCCTGGAGTACCCACAGGGATCAGCCCCAGCATTTT
cdr3_aa: CAWSTHRDQPQHF

d_call: .
j_call: TRBJ1-3
v_call: TRBV13
clone_size: .
cdr3_nt: TGTGCCAGCAGGGGTATGACAGGAATCTCTGGAAACACCATATATTTT
cdr3_aa: CASRGMTGISGNTIYF

d_call: TRBD2
j_call: TRBJ2-7
v_call: TRBV4-3
clone_size: once
cdr3_nt: TGCGCCAGCAGCCAAGACATCGGAGCGGGGGCCTACGAGCAGTACTTC
cdr3_aa: CASSQDIGAGAYEQYF

d_call: .
j_call: TRBJ2-7
v_call: TRBV6-1
clone_size: .
cdr3_nt: TGTGCCAGCGAGTACGAAAGCTCCTACGAGCAGTACTTC
cdr3_aa: CASEYESSYEQYF

d_call: .
j_call: TRBJ2-1
v_call: TRBV21-1
clone_size: once
cdr3_nt: TGTGCCAGCAGCAACAGGGATTACAATGAGCAGTTCTTC
cdr3_aa: CASSNRDYNEQFF

d_call: TRBD2
j_call: TRBJ2-1
v_call: TRBV11-2
clone_size: .
cdr3_nt: TGTGCCAGCAGCTTAGGCGGGAGTCTTTTCCGCCGTTACAATGAGCAGTTCTTC
cdr3_aa: CASSLGGSLFRRYNEQFF

d_call: TRBD2
j_call: TRBJ2-1
v_call: TRBV5-4
clone_size: .
cdr3_nt: TGTGCCAGCAGCTATGGACTAGCGGACTACAATGAGCAGTTCTTC
cdr3_aa: CASSYGLADYNEQFF

d_call: TRBD2
j_call: TRBJ2-7
v_call: TRBV4-2
clone_size: .
cdr3_nt: TGTGCCAGCAGCCCCCGACTAGCGGACTCCTACGAGCAGTACTTC
cdr3_aa: CASSPRLADSYEQYF

d_call: .
j_call: TRBJ2-5
v_call: TRBV29-1
clone_size: .
cdr3_nt: TGCAGCGTTGAACCGCGGCTACGGCGGGAGACCCAGTACTTC
cdr3_aa: CSVEPRLRRETQYF

d_call: TRBD1
j_call: TRBJ2-7
v_call: TRBV11-2
clone_size: .
cdr3_nt: TGTGCCAGCAGACTTACCGGGACAGGGAAAGATTACGAGCAGTACTTC
cdr3_aa: CASRLTGTGKDYEQYF

d_call: .
j_call: TRBJ2-3
v_call: TRBV4-3
clone_size: .
cdr3_nt: TGCGCCAGCAGCCAAGAAGAGGTTGGAGATACGCAGTATTTT
cdr3_aa: CASSQEEVGDTQYF

d_call: TRBD1
j_call: TRBJ1-3
v_call: TRBV6-1
clone_size: .
cdr3_nt: TGTGCCAGCATCCTCGGACAGGGTGCTGGAAACACCATATATTTT
cdr3_aa: CASILGQGAGNTIYF

d_call: .
j_call: TRBJ2-1
v_call: TRBV7-2
clone_size: .
cdr3_nt: TGTGCCAGCAGTTGGAGTGATAATGAGCAGTTCTTC
cdr3_aa: CASSWSDNEQFF

d_call: TRBD2
j_call: TRBJ2-5
v_call: TRBV28
clone_size: .
cdr3_nt: TGTGCCAGCAGTTTAGTTAGCGGGGGGACGGAGACCCAGTACTTC
cdr3_aa: CASSLVSGGTETQYF

d_call: .
j_call: TRBJ2-3
v_call: TRBV25-1
clone_size: .
cdr3_nt: TGTGCCAGCAGTGAAGGAATCGGGACTCTAGATACGCAGTATTTT
cdr3_aa: CASSEGIGTLDTQYF

d_call: .
j_call: TRBJ1-1
v_call: TRBV11-2
clone_size: .
cdr3_nt: TGTGCCAGCAGCTTGGGGCGGGGTTTGAACACTGAAGCTTTCTTT
cdr3_aa: CASSLGRGLNTEAFF

d_call: TRBD1
j_call: TRBJ2-5
v_call: TRBV19
clone_size: .
cdr3_nt: TGTGCCAGTAGTCTCGCGACAGGGGCGGAGACCCAGTACTTC
cdr3_aa: CASSLATGAETQYF

d_call: .
j_call: TRBJ2-7
v_call: TRBV7-9
clone_size: .
cdr3_nt: TGTGCCAGCAGCTTAATGGGGACACTTTCCTACGAGCAGTACTTC
cdr3_aa: CASSLMGTLSYEQYF

d_call: .
j_call: TRBJ2-1
v_call: TRBV13
clone_size: .
cdr3_nt: TGTGCCAGCAGCCTCCCACGAGGATTACACAATGAGCAGTTCTTC
cdr3_aa: CASSLPRGLHNEQFF

d_call: .
j_call: TRBJ1-2
v_call: TRBV28
clone_size: .
cdr3_nt: TGTGCCAGCAGCCTAAGGGGGGGCGGGATGGTGGGCTATGGCTACACCTTC
cdr3_aa: CASSLRGGGMVGYGYTF

d_call: TRBD2
j_call: TRBJ2-1
v_call: TRBV7-9
clone_size: .
cdr3_nt: TGTGCCAGCAGCCGCGGGGGAAGCTCCTACAATGAGCAGTTCTTC
cdr3_aa: CASSRGGSSYNEQFF

d_call: TRBD2
j_call: TRBJ2-1
v_call: TRBV6-1
clone_size: .
cdr3_nt: TGTGCCAGCGGTTTAGCGGGAGGGATCTACAATGAGCAGTTCTTC
cdr3_aa: CASGLAGGIYNEQFF

d_call: TRBD2
j_call: TRBJ2-3
v_call: TRBV5-1
clone_size: .
cdr3_nt: TGCGCCAGCAGCCTTGAACCCAGCGGGGGGGGCACAGATACGCAGTATTTT
cdr3_aa: CASSLEPSGGGTDTQYF

d_call: TRBD2
j_call: TRBJ2-1
v_call: TRBV7-2
clone_size: .
cdr3_nt: TGTGCCAGCTCCCGGGCGGGGGGTAACAATGAGCAGTTCTTC
cdr3_aa: CASSRAGGNNEQFF

d_call: .
j_call: TRBJ2-1
v_call: TRBV7-2
clone_size: .
cdr3_nt: TGTGCCAGCAGCTTAGGGACAGCTAATGAGCAGTTCTTC
cdr3_aa: CASSLGTANEQFF

d_call: .
j_call: TRBJ2-7
v_call: TRBV18
clone_size: .
cdr3_nt: TGTGCCAGCTCACTCTCACAGGGTTACGAGCAGTACTTC
cdr3_aa: CASSLSQGYEQYF

d_call: .
j_call: TRBJ2-1
v_call: TRBV19
clone_size: .
cdr3_nt: TGTGCCAGTAGTCTTCTTGGAGGGGGGGCCTCCAATGAGCAGTTCTTC
cdr3_aa: CASSLLGGGASNEQFF

d_call: TRBD2
j_call: TRBJ2-7
v_call: TRBV28
clone_size: .
cdr3_nt: TGTGCCAGCAAGATGATTCGGGAGGATTCATACGAGCAGTACTTC
cdr3_aa: CASKMIREDSYEQYF

d_call: TRBD1
j_call: TRBJ1-2
v_call: TRBV9
clone_size: .
cdr3_nt: TGTGCCAGCAGCCCGCCGGGACAGAACTATGGCTACACCTTC
cdr3_aa: CASSPPGQNYGYTF

d_call: .
j_call: TRBJ2-1
v_call: TRBV29-1
clone_size: .
cdr3_nt: TGCAGCGTTGGGGGGGAGTACAATGAGCAGTTCTTC
cdr3_aa: CSVGGEYNEQFF

d_call: .
j_call: TRBJ1-1
v_call: TRBV4-3
clone_size: .
cdr3_nt: TGCGCCAGCAGCCAAGATCTTGTGAGGGCGGCCTCCACTGAAGCTTTCTTT
cdr3_aa: CASSQDLVRAASTEAFF

d_call: TRBD1
j_call: TRBJ2-7
v_call: TRBV6-5
clone_size: once
cdr3_nt: TGTGCCAGCAGCCGACAGGGATTAAGAAACGAGCAGTACTTC
cdr3_aa: CASSRQGLRNEQYF

d_call: .
j_call: TRBJ2-7
v_call: TRBV4-3
clone_size: once
cdr3_nt: TGCGCCAGCAGCCTCGGAGTGGGGGGCTACGAGCAGTACTTC
cdr3_aa: CASSLGVGGYEQYF

d_call: .
j_call: TRBJ1-5
v_call: TRBV19
clone_size: .
cdr3_nt: TGTGCCACCCAGCGGGATGGAGGGGTCGCTCAGCCCCAGCATTTT
cdr3_aa: CATQRDGGVAQPQHF

d_call: .
j_call: TRBJ2-1
v_call: TRBV27
clone_size: .
cdr3_nt: TGTGCCAGCAGTCGTGGGACAAGCTCCTACAATGAGCAGTTCTTC
cdr3_aa: CASSRGTSSYNEQFF

d_call: .
j_call: TRBJ2-7
v_call: TRBV28
clone_size: .
cdr3_nt: TGTGCCAGCAGTTTTCGGGTATCATACTACTACGAGCAGTACTTC
cdr3_aa: CASSFRVSYYYEQYF

d_call: TRBD2
j_call: TRBJ2-1
v_call: TRBV4-2
clone_size: .
cdr3_nt: TGTGCCAGCAGCCAAGAGTACGCGGGGGCCTACAATGAGCAGTTCTTC
cdr3_aa: CASSQEYAGAYNEQFF

d_call: .
j_call: TRBJ2-7
v_call: TRBV7-2
clone_size: once
cdr3_nt: TGTGCCAGCAGCTCGCGGGACAGCCGCTCGGAGCAGTACTTC
cdr3_aa: CASSSRDSRSEQYF

d_call: .
j_call: TRBJ2-7
v_call: TRBV28
clone_size: .
cdr3_nt: TGTGCCAGCAGCCCCGCGGGTGGTCCCCCTACTGGGGAGCAGTACTTC
cdr3_aa: CASSPAGGPPTGEQYF

d_call: .
j_call: TRBJ1-3
v_call: TRBV2
clone_size: .
cdr3_nt: TGTGCCAGCAGTGTGGGTCGGGGTCCCTCTGGAAACACCATATATTTT
cdr3_aa: CASSVGRGPSGNTIYF

d_call: .
j_call: TRBJ2-7
v_call: TRBV9
clone_size: .
cdr3_nt: TGTGCCAGCATCTTGAAGGGGCTGAACGAGCAGTACTTC
cdr3_aa: CASILKGLNEQYF

d_call: TRBD2
j_call: TRBJ2-1
v_call: TRBV27
clone_size: .
cdr3_nt: TGTGCCAGCAGTTCCCGGGGGGTTGAGCAGTTCTTC
cdr3_aa: CASSSRGVEQFF

d_call: .
j_call: TRBJ2-7
v_call: TRBV5-1
clone_size: .
cdr3_nt: TGCGCCAGCCGGGTGGGAGGATCCCTCTACGAGCAGTACTTC
cdr3_aa: CASRVGGSLYEQYF

d_call: .
j_call: TRBJ1-2
v_call: TRBV11-2
clone_size: few
cdr3_nt: TGTGCCAGCAGCTCAAGCTTCAGGGGTGGCTACACCTTC
cdr3_aa: CASSSSFRGGYTF

d_call: .
j_call: TRBJ1-1
v_call: TRBV25-1
clone_size: once
cdr3_nt: TGTGCCAGCAGTGTCTTCGCTGAAGCTTTCTTT
cdr3_aa: CASSVFAEAFF

d_call: .
j_call: TRBJ2-7
v_call: TRBV9
clone_size: .
cdr3_nt: TGTGCCAGCAGCGCATCGGCGGGCCCCTACGAGCAGTACTTC
cdr3_aa: CASSASAGPYEQYF